Below are 31 T cell receptor beta chains sequenced from a single sample in a study of blood T cell repertoires in COVID-19. Data came from immunoSEQ multiplex PCR; TCRdb stores just in-frame clones and leaves some out. The sample contains approximately 280,000 clones, 85% of which appear only once. Sequenced material: peripheral blood. These receptors were taken from a man between 45 and 60 years old with active or convalescent COVID-19.

V usage is TRBV5-1 and J usage is TRBJ1-2; 9 nucleotides line up with TRBD1. With V trimmed by 4 bases and J by 2 bases, 9 bases remained unmatched. CDR3 length equals 16 residues. CDR1 SGHRS and CDR2 YFSETQ come from the germline V gene. CDR3 region: CASSGPGQGGNYGYTF. CDR3 DNA sequence: TGCGCCAGCAGCGGACCGGGACAGGGTGGAAACTATGGCTACACCTTC.

The chain carries TRBV10-2 and TRBJ1-2; TRBD1 aligns across 9 bases. J lost 2 bases, V lost 4 bases, and 5 bases had no gene match. CDR3 length equals 15 residues. CDR1 and CDR2 from the germline V gene are WSHSY and SAAADI. CDR3 nucleotides: TGCGCCAGCAGTGGTGATGGACAGGGGAACTATGGCTACACCTTC. Translated: CASSGDGQGNYGYTF.

The chain carries TRBV3-1 (or the pseudogene TRBV3-2) and TRBJ2-7; TRBD2 agrees at 10 bases. The CDR3 is 17 amino acids. The germline V gene encodes CDR1 LGHDT and CDR2 YNNKEL (reference sequence). V shed 5 bases, J shed 7 bases, and the junction held 17 bases outside the gene matches. The DNA of the CDR3 is TGTGCCAGCAGCGCCATGGTGGGGAGCGGGAGGGAGGGAGAGCAGTACTTC. Protein sequence: CASSAMVGSGREGEQYF.

The chain employs TRBV11-2 and TRBJ2-1; a possible D gene is TRBD2 (5 bases). V dropped 3 bases and J dropped 15 bases, with 15 bases sitting between them. Looked up from germline, CDR1 is SGHAT and CDR2 is FQNNGV. This CDR3 comprises 12 residues. CDR3 protein: CASSFERRGLFF. DNA of the CDR3: TGTGCCAGCAGCTTCGAGAGGAGAGGACTGTTCTTC.

In its sample, this clone was seen a few times. This sample also contains other DNA sequences that code for the same CDR3. The V call is TRBV9, the J call TRBJ1-1; 7 bases line up with TRBD1. Germline CDR1 SGDLS, CDR2 YYNGEE. The trim removed 3 bases at V and 0 bases at J, leaving 2 bases unmatched. CDR3 length equals 14 residues. The CDR3 is CASSEGQLNTEAFF. The CDR3 DNA reads TGTGCCAGCAGCGAGGGACAGTTGAACACTGAAGCTTTCTTT.

This clone has just one count. The J gene is TRBJ1-6, the V gene TRBV7-3, with D maybe TRBD1 (5 bases). The CDR3 has 15 amino acids. The germline V gene has CDR1 SGHTA and CDR2 FQGTGA. V shed 2 bases and J shed 10 bases, with 15 bases lying between them. CDR3 bases: TGTGCCAGCAGCTTAGGGGGAACGGGAGGGTCACCCCTCCACTTT. Amino acids: CASSLGGTGGSPLHF.

The rearrangement joins TRBV16 to TRBJ2-3; possible D gene TRBD1, 6 bases. V was pared by 1 base and J by 4 bases, with 9 bases between. Germline V gene sequence: CDR1 KGHSY, CDR2 FQNENV. The length of the CDR3 is 14 residues. The CDR3 DNA sequence: TGTGCCAGCAGCCAATTGGACAGCCCAGATACGCAGTATTTT. This gives the protein CASSQLDSPDTQYF. Looking up the rest from reference TRBV16 and TRBJ2-3 gives the full variable domain: GEEVAQTPKHLVRGEGQKAKLYCAPIKGHSYVFWYQQVLKNEFKFLISFQNENVFDETGMPKERFSAKCLPNSPCSLEIQATKLEDSAVYFCASSQLDSPDTQYFGPGTRLTVL.

The gene calls are TRBV5-6 and TRBJ2-3; 11 nucleotides match TRBD2. Germline CDR1 reads SGHDT; CDR2 reads YYEEEE. The junction had 2 bases not matched to a gene; V was cut back by 1 base and J by 1 base. The CDR3 has 16 residues. CDR3 in DNA: TGTGCCAGCAGCTTGCCGGGACTAGCGGGCACAGATACGCAGTATTTT. This codes for CASSLPGLAGTDTQYF.

The rearrangement uses TRBV6-1 and TRBJ2-1, with D unclear. This CDR3 contains 16 residues. Germline loops: CDR1 MNHNS, CDR2 SASEGT. Trimming shortened V by 0 bases and J by 8 bases, and 17 bases separated the two germline ends. CDR3 sequence reads: CASSEALPRGWDEQFF. The CDR3 DNA is TGTGCCAGCAGTGAAGCGCTTCCTCGAGGTTGGGATGAGCAGTTCTTC.

This clone was seen once. The CDR3 is CASRTGVGNWSPLHF. The CDR3 DNA follows: TGTGCCAGCAGGACAGGGGTAGGCAATTGGTCACCCCTCCACTTT. V is TRBV2 and J is TRBJ1-6; 8 bases are shared with TRBD1. V shed 6 bases and J 10 bases; nucleotides not matched to a gene: 11. Per germline, CDR1 SNHLY and CDR2 FYNNEI. This CDR3 is built from 15 residues.

The chain couples TRBV28 to TRBJ1-5, with 7 bases identical to TRBD1. Germline V gives CDR1 MDHEN, CDR2 SYDVKM. The length of the CDR3 is 15 residues. J lost 7 bases, V lost 5 bases, and 11 bases had no gene match. CDR3 bases: TGTGCCAGCAGTATCTATCTCAGGGGGGAACAGCCCCAGCATTTT. As protein: CASSIYLRGEQPQHF.

The chain recombines TRBV10-3 with TRBJ2-1; D possibly corresponds to TRBD1 (5 bases). CDR1 and CDR2 (germline): ENHRY, SYGVKD. The ends were cut back, 2 bases at V and 6 bases at J, with 11 bases in the middle. This CDR3 comprises 14 residues. The CDR3 is CAISERGRGNEQFF. Written as DNA, the CDR3 is TGTGCCATCAGTGAGAGAGGTAGGGGCAATGAGCAGTTCTTC.

The rearrangement uses TRBV19 and TRBJ2-4; D unresolved. The germline V gene encodes CDR1 LNHDA and CDR2 SQIVND (reference sequence). The CDR3 is 15 amino acids. The V end was cut by 2 bases, the J end by 5 bases, with 13 bases between. CDR3 loop: CASSITSLPQNIQYF. The CDR3 nucleotides are TGTGCCAGTAGTATAACGAGCCTACCCCAAAACATTCAGTACTTC.

This rearrangement joins TRBV13 to TRBJ2-6; TRBD2 aligns across 8 bases. V was clipped by 4 bases and J by 4 bases; unmatched bases: 9. Germline V gene lookup returns CDR1 PRHDT and CDR2 FYEKMQ (reference sequence). CDR3 length: 17 amino acids. In nucleotides, the CDR3 is TGTGCCAGCAGCTCTAGCGGGTACCTCCCCGGGGCCAACGTCCTGACTTTC. This gives the protein CASSSSGYLPGANVLTF.

This chain links TRBV29-1 with TRBJ2-3; D possibly corresponds to TRBD2 (6 bases). Germline CDR1 is SQVTM and CDR2 is ANQGSEA. The CDR3 is made up of 13 amino acids. Trimming took 7 bases from V and 3 from J, leaving 14 bases between them. The CDR3 DNA is TGCAGCGCCGAGGACTACGAGACAGATACGCAGTATTTT. Amino acids: CSAEDYETDTQYF.

The J gene is TRBJ1-2, the V gene TRBV4-1, with D perhaps matching TRBD1 (6 bases). This CDR3 has 17 amino acids. The germline V gene encodes CDR1 MGHRA and CDR2 YSYEKL. V gave up 5 bases and J gave up 2 bases, with 21 bases separating them. The CDR3 DNA reads TGCGCCAGCAGCGACAGGTCGAGGCGGAGAACAAACTATGGCTACACCTTC. It specifies CASSDRSRRRTNYGYTF.

The rearrangement links TRBV28 to TRBJ2-7; D call uncertain. Germline loops: CDR1 MDHEN, CDR2 SYDVKM. Trimming took off 2 bases at V and 2 bases at J, with 4 bases between the two ends. The CDR3 loop spans 12 amino acids. Written as DNA, the CDR3 is TGTGCCAGCAGTTTAAGCGCCTACGAGCAGTACTTC. It is translated as CASSLSAYEQYF.

V and J are TRBV7-3 and TRBJ2-1, with D possibly being TRBD2 (6 bases). The germline V gene has CDR1 SGHTA and CDR2 FQGTGA. The CDR3 has 11 amino acids. Deletions cut 4 bases from V and 9 bases from J, with 7 bases between. Here the CDR3 reads CASSSGGEQFF. DNA for the CDR3: TGTGCCAGCAGCTCCGGGGGTGAGCAGTTCTTC.

The CDR3 coding sequence is TGCAGCGTTGACGAGCAGGGTGACGGCTACACCTTC. Protein product: CSVDEQGDGYTF. This chain connects TRBV29-1 to TRBJ1-2, with a weak D call TRBD1 (5 bases). The CDR3 has 12 amino acids. Germline loops: CDR1 SQVTM, CDR2 ANQGSEA. Trimming stripped 3 bases from V and 8 bases from J, with 13 bases between.

CDR3 nucleotides: TGCGCCAGCAGCTTTAGAGGTGTGGGAGAGAACATTCAGTACTTC. It codes for CASSFRGVGENIQYF. The gene calls are TRBV5-1 and TRBJ2-4; possibly TRBD2 for D (5 bases). Trimming took off 2 bases at V and 7 bases at J, with 16 bases between the two ends. The CDR3 is 15 residues long. Germline V gene data show CDR1 as SGHRS and CDR2 as YFSETQ.

V and J are TRBV6-2 or TRBV6-3 and TRBJ1-2; D call uncertain. The ends were cut back, 2 bases at V and 8 bases at J, with 12 bases in the middle. The germline V gene encodes CDR1 MNHEY and CDR2 SVGEGT. This CDR3 has 13 amino acids. CDR3 in DNA: TGTGCCAGCAGTTACCGGCCGGGAGGAGGCTACACCTTC. It yields the protein CASSYRPGGGYTF.

The chain employs TRBV19 and TRBJ2-2; 7 bases are shared with TRBD2. The junction had 7 bases not matched to a gene; V was cut back by 6 bases and J by 6 bases. The CDR3 spans 14 residues. In germline, CDR1 is LNHDA, CDR2 SQIVND (reference sequence). The CDR3 DNA is TGTGCCAGTAGCGGGAGGCGGCATGCCGGGGAGCTGTTTTTT. It specifies CASSGRRHAGELFF.

With regard to this clone: At one end, the junction sequence differs from germline, possibly due to a read error. J is TRBJ1-1 and V is TRBV6-2 or TRBV6-3; D perhaps matches TRBD1 (6 bases). Germline assignment: CDR1 MNHEY and CDR2 SVGEGT. The CDR3 loop spans 15 amino acids. The CDR3 region has the DNA TGTGCCAGCAGTTACCAGGGGCTCGGGAACAGTGAAGCTTTCTTT. This gives the protein CASSYQGLGNSEAFF.

In its sample, this clone was seen once. The chain couples TRBV27 to TRBJ1-1; TRBD1 matches at 7 bases. Germline V CDR1 and CDR2: MNHEY, SMNVEV (reference sequence). Unmatched junction bases numbered 11, after V lost 6 bases and J lost 4 bases. The CDR3 is made up of 15 amino acids. CDR3 sequence reads: CASSRPDRLGTEAFF. CDR3 sequence (DNA): TGTGCCAGCAGCCGGCCGGACAGGCTGGGCACTGAAGCTTTCTTT.

In this sample, this clone turned up once. The chain has TRBV3-1 (or the pseudogene TRBV3-2) and TRBJ2-5; D is unclear. Germline values: CDR1 LGHDT, CDR2 YNNKEL (reference sequence). V was trimmed by 5 bases and J by 5 bases, leaving 15 bases between them. The CDR3 is 14 amino acids. CDR3 nucleotide sequence: TGTGCCAGCAGCGATTACTTCCCCACGGAGACCCAGTACTTC. Protein sequence: CASSDYFPTETQYF.

The rearrangement uses TRBV4-3 and TRBJ1-2; no clear D. Germline CDR1 reads LGHNA; CDR2 reads YSLEER. The CDR3 sequence is 13 residues long. Trimming shortened V by 0 bases and J by 4 bases, and 6 bases separated the two germline ends. In DNA form, the CDR3 reads TGCGCCAGCAGCCAAGAGGAGTTCTATGGCTACACCTTC. Its protein is CASSQEEFYGYTF.

This clone was counted a few times. The V and J genes are TRBV3-1 (or the pseudogene TRBV3-2) and TRBJ2-7; weak D call: TRBD2 (6 bases). The CDR3 spans 16 residues. Germline loops: CDR1 LGHDT, CDR2 YNNKEL (reference sequence). V lost 3 bases to trimming and J lost 0 bases, with 15 bases between them. CDR3 protein: CASSQTAGLSSYEQYF. CDR3 coding DNA: TGTGCCAGCAGCCAGACCGCGGGACTCAGCTCCTACGAGCAGTACTTC.

The chain combines TRBV5-1 with TRBJ1-3, with D possibly matching TRBD1 (5 bases). V lost 5 bases and J 5 bases, leaving 11 bases between the germline ends. This CDR3 contains 13 residues. From germline, CDR1 is SGHRS and CDR2 YFSETQ. The CDR3 DNA reads TGCGCCAGCAGACCGGACACGCGAAACACCATATATTTT. The encoded protein is CASRPDTRNTIYF.

J is TRBJ2-7 and V is TRBV6-5, with TRBD1 matching over 7 bases. The V segment lost 5 bases and the J segment 4 bases; nucleotides outside the gene matches: 8. The germline V gene has CDR1 MNHEY and CDR2 SVGAGI. This CDR3 region has 14 residues. The CDR3 protein is CASSPRQGWYEQYF. In DNA, the CDR3 is TGTGCCAGCAGTCCGCGACAGGGTTGGTACGAGCAGTACTTC.

The chain carries TRBV19 and TRBJ2-2, with 7 positions matching TRBD1. This CDR3 spans 17 amino acids. Germline CDR1 reads LNHDA; CDR2 reads SQIVND (reference sequence). The trim removed 5 bases at V and 5 bases at J, leaving 14 bases unmatched. The CDR3 DNA sequence: TGTGCCAGTAGTTCCCGGTGGGACGGGACAGCTACCGGGGAGCTGTTTTTT. Protein product: CASSSRWDGTATGELFF.

V is TRBV11-2 and J is TRBJ2-3; a weak D match, TRBD2 (6 bases). CDR3 length: 15 amino acids. Trimming took off 1 base at V and 0 bases at J, with 8 bases between the two ends. The germline V gene has CDR1 SGHAT and CDR2 FQNNGV. The CDR3 loop is CASSLGLGSTDTQYF. The CDR3, as DNA: TGTGCCAGCAGCTTAGGACTAGGAAGCACAGATACGCAGTATTTT.